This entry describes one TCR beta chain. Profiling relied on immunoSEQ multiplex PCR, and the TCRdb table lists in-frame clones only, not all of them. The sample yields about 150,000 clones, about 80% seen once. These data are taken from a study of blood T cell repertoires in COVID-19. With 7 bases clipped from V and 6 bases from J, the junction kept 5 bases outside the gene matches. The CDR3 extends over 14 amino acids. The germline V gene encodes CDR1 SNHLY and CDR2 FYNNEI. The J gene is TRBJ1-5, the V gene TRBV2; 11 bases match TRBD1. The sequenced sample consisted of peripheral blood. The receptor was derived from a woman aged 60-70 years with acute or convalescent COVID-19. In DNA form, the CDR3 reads TGTGCCAGCACCGGACAGGGGGCAGCTCAGCCCCAGCATTTT. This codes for CASTGQGAAQPQHF.